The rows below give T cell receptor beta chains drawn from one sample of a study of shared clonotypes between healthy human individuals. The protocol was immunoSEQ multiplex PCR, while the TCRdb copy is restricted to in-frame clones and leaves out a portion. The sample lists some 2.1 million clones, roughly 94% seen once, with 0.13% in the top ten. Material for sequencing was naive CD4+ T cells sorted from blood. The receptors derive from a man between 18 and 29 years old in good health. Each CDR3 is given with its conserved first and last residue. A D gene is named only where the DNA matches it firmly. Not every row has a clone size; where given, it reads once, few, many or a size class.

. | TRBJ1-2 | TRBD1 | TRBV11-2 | CASSRGQGDGYTF | TGTGCCAGCAGCCGGGGACAGGGGGATGGCTACACCTTC
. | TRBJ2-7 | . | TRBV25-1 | CASSESGKERYEQYF | TGTGCCAGCAGTGAATCGGGAAAAGAACGCTACGAGCAGTACTTC
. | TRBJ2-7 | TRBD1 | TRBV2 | CASSSQGLQGLSYEQYF | TGTGCCAGCAGTTCCCAGGGGCTACAGGGGCTCAGCTACGAGCAGTACTTC
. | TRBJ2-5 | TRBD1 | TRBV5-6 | CASSSTGGSETQYF | TGTGCCAGCAGCTCGACAGGGGGCTCTGAGACCCAGTACTTC
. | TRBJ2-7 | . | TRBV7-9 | CASSLAGVVVREQYF | TGTGCCAGCAGCTTAGCGGGGGTCGTAGTTCGGGAGCAGTACTTC
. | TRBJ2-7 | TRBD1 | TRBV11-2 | CASSYPGTGRSYEQYF | TGTGCCAGCAGCTACCCAGGGACAGGACGCTCCTACGAGCAGTACTTC
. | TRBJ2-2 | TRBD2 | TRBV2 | CASRPTSGNTGELFF | TGTGCCAGCAGGCCCACTAGCGGAAACACCGGGGAGCTGTTTTTT
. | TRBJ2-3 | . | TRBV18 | CASSPYRADTDTQYF | TGTGCCAGCTCACCTTACAGGGCTGACACAGATACGCAGTATTTT
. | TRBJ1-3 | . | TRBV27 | CASSLTSSGNTIYF | TGTGCCAGCAGTTTAACCAGCTCTGGAAACACCATATATTTT
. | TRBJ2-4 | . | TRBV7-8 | CASSLISGLDKNIQYF | TGTGCCAGCAGCTTAATATCAGGGTTGGACAAAAACATTCAGTACTTC
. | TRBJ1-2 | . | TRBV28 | CASRPSLGQDQGYGYTF | TGTGCCAGCCGACCTTCCTTGGGGCAGGATCAAGGCTATGGCTACACCTTC
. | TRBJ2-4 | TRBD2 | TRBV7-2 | CASSLELAGGNIQYF | TGTGCCAGCAGCTTAGAGTTAGCGGGGGGAAACATTCAGTACTTC
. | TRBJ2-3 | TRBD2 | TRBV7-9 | CASSTGTSRTDTQYF | TGTGCCAGCAGTACCGGGACTAGCCGTACAGATACGCAGTATTTT
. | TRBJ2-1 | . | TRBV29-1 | CSVGTATYNEQFF | TGCAGCGTTGGGACAGCTACCTACAATGAGCAGTTCTTC
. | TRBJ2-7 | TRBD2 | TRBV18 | CASSLAGPTEQYF | TGTGCCAGCTCACTAGCGGGGCCGACCGAGCAGTACTTC
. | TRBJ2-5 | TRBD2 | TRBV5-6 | CASSLGGTIQETQYF | TGTGCCAGCAGCTTGGGGGGGACTATCCAAGAGACCCAGTACTTC
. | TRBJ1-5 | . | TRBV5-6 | CASSLSTSKRNQPQHF | TGTGCCAGCAGCTTATCCACTTCTAAGAGAAATCAGCCCCAGCATTTT
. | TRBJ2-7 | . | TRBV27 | CASSLLTGGGREQYF | TGTGCCAGCAGTTTATTAACCGGGGGAGGCCGCGAGCAGTACTTC
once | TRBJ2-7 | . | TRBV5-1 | CASSLAGVDEQYF | TGCGCCAGCAGCTTGGCGGGAGTAGACGAGCAGTACTTC
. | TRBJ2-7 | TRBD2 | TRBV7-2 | CASSLELSSGYEQYF | TGTGCCAGCAGCTTAGAATTGTCTAGCGGCTACGAGCAGTACTTC
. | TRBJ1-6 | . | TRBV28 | CASSLQGNFNSPLHF | TGTGCCAGCAGTTTACAGGGCAATTTTAATTCACCCCTCCACTTT
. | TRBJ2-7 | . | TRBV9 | CASSVDGGSYEQYF | TGTGCCAGCAGCGTAGACGGGGGATCCTACGAGCAGTACTTC
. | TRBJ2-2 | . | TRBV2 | CASSRLAVNTGELFF | TGTGCCAGCAGTAGGTTAGCGGTTAACACCGGGGAGCTGTTTTTT
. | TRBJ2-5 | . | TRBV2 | CASGGAQETQYF | TGTGCCAGCGGCGGGGCCCAAGAGACCCAGTACTTC
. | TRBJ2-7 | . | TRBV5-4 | CASSPVGGYEQYF | TGTGCCAGCAGCCCCGTTGGGGGCTACGAGCAGTACTTC
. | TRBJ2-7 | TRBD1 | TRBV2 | CASSELDRGTEQYF | TGTGCCAGCAGTGAATTGGACAGGGGGACCGAGCAGTACTTC
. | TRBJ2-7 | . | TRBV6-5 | CASSYGQGTYEQYF | TGTGCCAGCAGTTACGGGCAGGGCACCTACGAGCAGTACTTC
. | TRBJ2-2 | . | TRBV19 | CASSLTAGELFF | TGTGCCAGTAGTCTGACAGCTGGGGAGCTGTTTTTT
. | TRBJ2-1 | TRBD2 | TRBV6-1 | CASRLLAGGAEQFF | TGTGCCAGCAGGCTCCTAGCGGGAGGTGCCGAGCAGTTCTTC
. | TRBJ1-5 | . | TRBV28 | CASSLLRGSNQPQHF | TGTGCCAGCAGTTTGTTGCGGGGAAGCAATCAGCCCCAGCATTTT
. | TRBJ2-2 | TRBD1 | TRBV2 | CASSGGQGYTGELFF | TGTGCCAGCAGCGGGGGACAGGGGTACACCGGGGAGCTGTTTTTT
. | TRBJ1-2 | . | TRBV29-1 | CSDEGNNYGYTF | TGCAGCGACGAAGGGAATAACTATGGCTACACCTTC
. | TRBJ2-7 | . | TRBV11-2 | CASSLQGYEQYF | TGTGCCAGCAGCTTACAGGGTTACGAGCAGTACTTC
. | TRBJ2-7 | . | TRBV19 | CASSIGTSTYEQYF | TGTGCCAGTAGTATAGGGACATCTACCTACGAGCAGTACTTC
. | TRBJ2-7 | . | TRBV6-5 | CASSYVGRQGLSEQYF | TGTGCCAGCAGTTACGTGGGCCGGCAAGGCCTGAGCGAGCAGTACTTC
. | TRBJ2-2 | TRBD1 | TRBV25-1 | CASSDRTGLIGELFF | TGTGCCAGCAGTGATAGGACAGGCTTAATCGGGGAGCTGTTTTTT
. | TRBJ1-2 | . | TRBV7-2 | CASSLRETNYGYTF | TGTGCCAGCAGCTTAAGAGAGACTAACTATGGCTACACCTTC
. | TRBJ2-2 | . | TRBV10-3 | CATTRSSPSAGELFF | TGTGCCACCACTCGGTCAAGTCCTTCTGCCGGGGAGCTGTTTTTT
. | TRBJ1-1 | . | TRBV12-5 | CASGPRVGNTEAFF | TGTGCTAGTGGGCCCAGGGTAGGTAACACTGAAGCTTTCTTT
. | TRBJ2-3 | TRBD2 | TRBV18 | CASSPRTSGRRTDTQYF | TGTGCCAGCTCACCCAGGACTAGCGGGAGGAGAACAGATACGCAGTATTTT
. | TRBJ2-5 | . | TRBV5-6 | CASSSPSGETQYF | TGTGCCAGCAGCTCCCCAAGCGGAGAGACCCAGTACTTC
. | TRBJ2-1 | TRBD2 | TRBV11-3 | CASSPRTSGYNEQFF | TGTGCCAGCAGCCCGAGGACTAGCGGTTACAATGAGCAGTTCTTC
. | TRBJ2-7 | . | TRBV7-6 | CASSYGQRYEQYF | TGTGCCAGCAGCTACGGACAGCGCTACGAGCAGTACTTC
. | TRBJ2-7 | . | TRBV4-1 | CASSQGGVEQYF | TGCGCCAGCAGCCAAGGGGGGGTCGAGCAGTACTTC
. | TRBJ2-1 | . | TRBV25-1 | CASSPNTNNEQFF | TGTGCCAGCAGTCCTAACACCAACAATGAGCAGTTCTTC